Following are 32 T cell receptor beta chains from one sample sequenced in a study of blood T cell repertoires in COVID-19 (dated by TCRdb to about 2020). The library came from the immunoSEQ multiplex PCR assay. TCRdb re-hosts the immuneACCESS table, in-frame sequences only. Its copies lack some clones; in the studies checked, an unresolved V gene accounts for under half of them, and the cause for the rest is not known. The sample table lists 190,000 or so clones, about 80% of them with a count of one. The ten top clones hold around 6.9% of the sample. The sample consisted of peripheral blood. The origin of the receptors is a human donor with acute or convalescent COVID-19. The donor label of this sample is uncertain.

The chain combines TRBV27 with TRBJ1-6, with TRBD1 identical over 9 bases. Germline V gives CDR1 MNHEY, CDR2 SMNVEV (reference sequence). The ends lost 5 bases at V and 7 bases at J; junction bases unmatched: 3. The CDR3 contains 14 residues. This CDR3 is CASSPGTGNSPLHF. The DNA for the CDR3 is TGTGCCAGCAGTCCTGGGACAGGGAATTCACCCCTCCACTTT.

The V gene is TRBV5-4, the J gene TRBJ1-1; 8 bases match TRBD1. The V gene's germline CDR1 is SGHNT and CDR2 YYREEE (reference sequence). V lost 4 bases and J lost 4; bases outside the gene matches: 6. The CDR3 is made up of 14 amino acids. The CDR3 sequence: CASSPWTGSTEAFF. The CDR3 nucleotides read TGTGCCAGCAGCCCGTGGACAGGGAGCACTGAAGCTTTCTTT.

This chain connects TRBV10-3 to TRBJ1-2; D gene ambiguous. CDR3 length: 16 amino acids. Trimming pared 5 bases from V and 0 bases from J, leaving 16 bases between. Germline CDR1 and CDR2: ENHRY and SYGVKD. CDR3 amino acids: CAISPRGQSSNYGYTF. The CDR3 DNA reads as TGTGCCATCAGTCCACGCGGTCAGTCATCTAACTATGGCTACACCTTC.

This rearrangement joins TRBV11-2 to TRBJ1-1; D ambiguous. V was pared by 1 base and J by 4 bases, with 10 bases between. The CDR3 spans 14 residues. The germline gives CDR1 SGHAT, CDR2 FQNNGV. The CDR3 region is CASSLVGSGTEAFF. CDR3 sequence (DNA): TGTGCCAGCAGCTTAGTCGGGTCGGGCACTGAAGCTTTCTTT.

The chain recombines TRBV5-8 with TRBJ1-1; D call uncertain. V dropped 0 bases and J dropped 9 bases, with 9 bases sitting between them. Germline-derived CDR1 and CDR2 are SGHTS and YDEGEE. This CDR3 is 12 amino acids long. DNA for the CDR3: TGTGCCAGCAGCTTGGTCAGTCCCAAAGCTTTCTTT. This sequence encodes CASSLVSPKAFF. The entire variable domain, with the rest obtained from reference TRBV5-8 and TRBJ1-1, is as follows: EAGVTQSPTHLIKTRGQQATLRCSPISGHTSVYWYQQALGLGLQFLLWYDEGEERNRGNFPPRFSGRQFPNYSSELNVNALELEDSALYLCASSLVSPKAFFGQGTRLTVV.

The rearrangement joins TRBV19 to TRBJ2-7, with D tentatively TRBD2 (6 bases). The CDR3 is 13 amino acids. Germline V lookup: CDR1 LNHDA, CDR2 SQIVND (reference sequence). V was pared by 5 bases and J by 9 bases, with 17 bases between. The CDR3 region has the DNA TGTGCCAGTAGTGATCGAGCGGGTCTAGGGCAGTACTTC. Protein product: CASSDRAGLGQYF. Variable domain in full (rest from reference TRBV19 and TRBJ2-7): DGGITQSPKYLFRKEGQNVTLSCEQNLNHDAMYWYRQDPGQGLRLIYYSQIVNDFQKGDIAEGYSVSREKKESFPLTVTSAQKNPTAFYLCASSDRAGLGQYFGPGTRLTVT.

The J gene is TRBJ1-1, the V gene TRBV19, with 7 bases matching TRBD1. Losses at the gene ends were 5 bases for V and 0 bases for J; bases not matched to a gene: 6. The CDR3 is 15 amino acids. Germline CDR1 reads LNHDA; CDR2 reads SQIVND (reference sequence). For the CDR3, the DNA is TGTGCCAGTAGTCCCAGACAGGGCATGAACACTGAAGCTTTCTTT. Its protein is CASSPRQGMNTEAFF.

The chain uses TRBV7-9 and TRBJ1-2; 9 bases match TRBD1. Germline lookup yields CDR1 SEHNR and CDR2 FQNEAQ (reference sequence). The CDR3 covers 14 residues. Losses at the gene ends were 2 bases for V and 8 bases for J; bases not matched to a gene: 6. The CDR3 coding sequence is TGTGCCAGCAGCTTATGGGGACAGGGTGGAGGCTACACCTTC. Translation: CASSLWGQGGGYTF.

The CDR3, as DNA: TGCGCCAGCAGCTTGGACAGGGTATCGTCCGAGCAGTACTTC. This codes for CASSLDRVSSEQYF. This rearrangement joins TRBV4-1 to TRBJ2-7; 8 bases are a match to TRBD1. CDR3 length: 14 residues. CDR1 MGHRA and CDR2 YSYEKL come from the germline V gene. Trimming at V came to 5 bases and at J to 6 bases, leaving 9 bases not matched to a gene.

The chain carries TRBV27 and TRBJ2-4; D possibly corresponds to TRBD1 (5 bases). Germline V gene sequence: CDR1 MNHEY, CDR2 SMNVEV (reference sequence). The CDR3 length is 16 residues. Trimming removed 0 bases from V and 0 bases from J, with 9 bases in between. CDR3 nucleotide sequence: TGTGCCAGCAGTTTATCGATCGGACAAGCCAAAAACATTCAGTACTTC. Translation: CASSLSIGQAKNIQYF.

CDR3 sequence (DNA): TGCGCCAGCGCCCTTATAGCGGGAGGGCCCCCCATATTCTCCTACAATGAGCAGTTCTTC. Translated, it gives CASALIAGGPPIFSYNEQFF. The rearrangement joins TRBV5-1 to TRBJ2-1, with TRBD2 matching 11 bases. From germline, CDR1 is SGHRS and CDR2 YFSETQ. V dropped 7 bases and J dropped 0; count of bases not matched to a gene: 18. The CDR3 totals 20 residues.

This clone was detected once. This sequence joins TRBV6-6 and TRBJ1-2, with D unresolved. Per germline, CDR1 MNHNY and CDR2 SVGAGI (reference sequence). The V end was cut by 6 bases, the J end by 3 bases, with 17 bases between. This CDR3 comprises 15 residues. CDR3: CASRNRRQDHYGYTF. The CDR3, as DNA: TGTGCCAGCAGGAACCGCCGACAAGACCACTATGGCTACACCTTC.

The chain employs TRBV19 and TRBJ1-2, with 9 bases that match TRBD1. From germline, CDR1 is LNHDA and CDR2 SQIVND (reference sequence). V trimming: 5 bases; J trimming: 3 bases; junction bases outside the gene matches: 7. There are 15 residues in the CDR3. The CDR3 nucleotides read TGTGCCAGTAGTTCCCGGGACAGGGCCTACTATGGCTACACCTTC. Amino acids: CASSSRDRAYYGYTF.

The rearrangement links TRBV12-2 to TRBJ2-2; the table's D call TRBD2 went unverified against the DNA. TRBV12-2 is a pseudogene segment. The CDR3 runs 14 residues. This CDR3 reads CASRWGGDTGELFF. CDR3 DNA sequence: TGTGCAAGTCGTTGGGGGGGAGACACCGGGGAGCTGTTTTTT.

The chain couples TRBV9 to TRBJ1-1; D not resolved. Trimming pared 4 bases from V and 0 bases from J, leaving 10 bases between. The CDR3 extends over 14 amino acids. Germline V CDR1 and CDR2: SGDLS, YYNGEE. The CDR3 sequence: CASSPDGVNTEAFF. The CDR3 nucleotides read TGTGCCAGCAGCCCCGACGGGGTGAACACTGAAGCTTTCTTT.

The rearrangement links TRBV7-2 to TRBJ2-3, with a possible D match to TRBD2 (5 bases). The CDR3 is made up of 14 amino acids. V dropped 5 bases and J dropped 10 bases, with 19 bases sitting between them. Germline V gives CDR1 SGHTA, CDR2 FQGNSA. The chain's CDR3 is CASSPSPGIGAQYF. The DNA of the CDR3 is TGTGCCAGCAGCCCTAGCCCGGGTATTGGTGCGCAGTATTTT.

This clone came up once. The chain links TRBV19 to TRBJ1-4; D gene uncertain. The CDR3 runs 14 residues. V was pared by 11 bases and J by 7 bases, with 20 bases between. CDR1 is LNHDA, CDR2 SQIVND, per germline (reference sequence). The CDR3 DNA follows: TGTGCCGCCCAGGAGAGTTATCGGGGTGAAAAACTGTTTTTT. Translation gives CAAQESYRGEKLFF.

This clone was counted a single time. The V gene is TRBV5-1, the J gene TRBJ1-1; 8 nucleotides line up with TRBD1. Per germline, CDR1 SGHRS and CDR2 YFSETQ. The CDR3 is 14 amino acids. The V segment lost 3 bases and the J segment 6 bases; nucleotides outside the gene matches: 7. Here the CDR3 DNA reads TGCGCCAGCAGCTCAGGGGGCGCCGGCGCTGAAGCTTTCTTT. Translated, it gives CASSSGGAGAEAFF.

The chain is built from TRBV4-3 and TRBJ1-2; the match to TRBD1 covers 8 bases. CDR3 length: 15 amino acids. V trimming: 1 base; J trimming: 4 bases; junction bases outside the gene matches: 5. Germline V gene data show CDR1 as LGHNA and CDR2 as YSLEER. The CDR3 DNA reads as TGCGCCAGCAGCCAAGCGAGGACAGGGACCTATGGCTACACCTTC. Amino acids: CASSQARTGTYGYTF.

This chain joins TRBV21-1 and TRBJ2-1; TRBD1, the table's D call, lacks a check against the DNA. TRBV21-1 is flagged as a pseudogene. This CDR3 has 16 amino acids. CDR3 DNA: TGTGCCAGCAGCAAAGTACAGGCCGTCTCCTACAATGAGCAGTTCTTC. Translating gives CASSKVQAVSYNEQFF.

This chain connects TRBV5-5 to TRBJ2-7; 14 positions match TRBD2. The CDR3 is 17 amino acids. The germline CDR1 and CDR2 sequences are SGHKS and YYEKEE (reference sequence). V was clipped by 5 bases and J by 1 base; unmatched bases: 8. CDR3 sequence: CASSPGLAGGQSYEQYF. The CDR3 region has the DNA TGTGCCAGCAGTCCTGGACTAGCGGGAGGCCAATCCTACGAGCAGTACTTC.

V usage is TRBV4-1 and J usage is TRBJ1-1, with D possibly being TRBD1 (5 bases). Germline lookup yields CDR1 MGHRA and CDR2 YSYEKL. With 2 bases removed from V and 0 bases from J, the gap between germline ends came to 13 bases. The CDR3 contains 16 residues. In nucleotides, the CDR3 is TGCGCCAGCAGCCAAATTCCTGGGGCTATGAACACTGAAGCTTTCTTT. It is translated as CASSQIPGAMNTEAFF.

The count of this clone is one. The chain couples TRBV6-2 or TRBV6-3 to TRBJ1-1, with D possibly being TRBD1 (6 bases). Trimming stripped 5 bases from V and 2 bases from J, with 12 bases between. The CDR3 is made up of 14 amino acids. The germline CDR1 and CDR2 sequences are MNHEY and SVGEGT. The CDR3 loop is CASSDTRGNTEAFF. CDR3 sequence (DNA): TGTGCCAGCAGTGATACCAGGGGAAACACTGAAGCTTTCTTT.

In its sample, this clone was seen a few times. This chain joins TRBV5-1 and TRBJ2-7; D perhaps matches TRBD1 (6 bases). Germline V lookup: CDR1 SGHRS, CDR2 YFSETQ. V gave up 2 bases and J gave up 2 bases, with 11 bases separating them. CDR3 length equals 14 residues. The CDR3: CASSLDKGAYEQYF. Written as DNA, the CDR3 is TGCGCCAGCAGCTTAGACAAGGGGGCCTACGAGCAGTACTTC.

The chain couples TRBV19 to TRBJ2-7; TRBD2 matches at 12 bases. From germline, CDR1 is LNHDA and CDR2 SQIVND (reference sequence). V lost 5 bases to trimming and J lost 3 bases; unmatched junction nucleotides: 5. This CDR3 has 15 residues. The CDR3 coding sequence is TGTGCCAGTAGTTCATGGACTAGCGGGAACTACGAGCAGTACTTC. Protein product: CASSSWTSGNYEQYF.

This clone was observed a few times. V gene TRBV9 combines with J gene TRBJ1-2; D unclear. Looked up from germline, CDR1 is SGDLS and CDR2 is YYNGEE. This CDR3 is 16 amino acids long. Deletions cut 3 bases from V and 3 bases from J, with 18 bases between. The CDR3 DNA sequence: TGTGCCAGCAGCGACTGGGAAGGAGGGATTCACTATGGCTACACCTTC. Residues: CASSDWEGGIHYGYTF.

The rearrangement links TRBV4-1 to TRBJ1-2, with 9 positions matching TRBD1. The J segment lost 6 bases and the V segment lost 1 base, leaving 9 bases of the junction unmatched. CDR1 and CDR2 (germline): MGHRA, YSYEKL. The CDR3 contains 16 residues. Here the CDR3 DNA reads TGCGCCAGCAGCCAAGGGGACAGGGTAGAGAAGAATGGCTACACCTTC. As protein: CASSQGDRVEKNGYTF.

The rearrangement links TRBV3-1 (or the pseudogene TRBV3-2) to TRBJ2-4; tentatively, D is TRBD2 (6 bases). Deletions cut 0 bases from V and 4 bases from J, with 13 bases between. This CDR3 spans 16 amino acids. CDR1 and CDR2 from the germline V gene are LGHDT and YNNKEL (reference sequence). The CDR3 sequence is CASSQDGGSGKNIQYF. CDR3 DNA: TGTGCCAGCAGCCAAGATGGGGGTAGCGGTAAAAACATTCAGTACTTC.

This clone has just one count. The rearrangement uses TRBV13 and TRBJ2-3; 8 bases map to TRBD2. The CDR3 sequence is 14 residues long. Germline CDR1 reads PRHDT; CDR2 reads FYEKMQ (reference sequence). After removal of 5 bases from V and 6 bases from J, the junction contained 7 bases not matched to a gene. CDR3 loop: CASSLRGGGDTQYF. For the CDR3, the DNA is TGTGCCAGCAGCCTCCGGGGGGGCGGGGATACGCAGTATTTT.

J is TRBJ2-2 and V is TRBV5-1; 7 bases are shared with TRBD1. With 3 bases clipped from V and 5 bases from J, the junction kept 4 bases outside the gene matches. The germline CDR1 and CDR2 sequences are SGHRS and YFSETQ. The CDR3 is 14 residues long. The DNA for the CDR3 is TGCGCCAGCAGCTCGATACAGGGGACCGGGGAGCTGTTTTTT. Amino acids: CASSSIQGTGELFF.

This chain links TRBV5-8 with TRBJ2-2, with a tentative D call TRBD2 (5 bases). The V end lost 5 bases, the J end lost 6 bases, and 14 bases lay between the germline ends. Germline assignment: CDR1 SGHTS and CDR2 YDEGEE. This CDR3 has 14 residues. The CDR3 region is CASRTRTGAGELFF. CDR3 sequence (DNA): TGTGCCAGCAGGACCCGGACCGGGGCCGGGGAGCTGTTTTTT.

The rearrangement uses TRBV6-6 and TRBJ1-5; no firm D call. Trimming left V 2 bases short and J 5 bases short, with 13 bases between. Germline assignment: CDR1 MNHNY and CDR2 SVGAGI (reference sequence). The CDR3 runs 15 residues. CDR3 DNA: TGTGCCAGCAGTTACCAGTCAAATGCCGATCAGCCCCAGCATTTT. Translating it yields CASSYQSNADQPQHF.